This TCR beta chain was sequenced for a study of OX40 agonist ivuxolimab in advanced cancers. The study, taken as a whole, reports: Average numbers of expanded clones were greater in CD8+ T cells than in CD4+. The CD4+ and CD8+ T cells in the blood had expanded clonally by week 6 at 0.1 to 3.0 mg/kg.

Blood draws occurred at baseline, cycle 4 day 1, and cycle 7 day 1. A remark on this clone: As yet, its antigen is unknown.

Trimming removed 3 bases at V and 1 base at J, with 9 bases between. Per the germline V gene, CDR1 is SGHTA and CDR2 is FQGTGA. This CDR3 is 14 amino acids long. The protocol was immunoSEQ multiplex PCR, while the TCRdb copy is restricted to in-frame clones and leaves out a portion. The data hold roughly 92,000 clones, with about 90% observed a single time. This clonotype was obtained from an adult with an advanced solid tumor such as melanoma, head and neck, liver or kidney cancer. Sequencing was performed on CD4+ or CD8+ T cells sorted from blood, taken in a trial of the OX40 agonist ivuxolimab. The V gene is TRBV7-3, the J gene TRBJ1-1; no reliable D call. The CDR3 protein is CASSLGPGNTEAFF. The CDR3 DNA follows: TGTGCCAGCAGCTTGGGCCCGGGGAACACTGAAGCTTTCTTT.